This TCR beta chain comes out of a study of response to subunit inactivated influenza vaccine. Points from the study as a whole: Authors proposed each seasonal influenza vaccination draws in few new T cells.

TCRdb redid the calling of the RT-PCR reads with MiXCR, one entry per CDR3 protein. The data contain a few hundred thousand distinct CDR3 sequences, approximately 10% of them singletons. As to this clonotype: The antigen is not known. The junction departs from the called germline gene at one end, perhaps through a read error.

These same records also appear under a second study, on T cells expressing NK-cell markers. That study reports: Production of TCR beta cDNA relied on 5'RACE template switching with UMIs. Investigators obtained TCR beta repertoires from sorted CD3+CD56+NKG2C+, CD3+CD56+NKG2C- and CD3+CD56-NKG2C+ T cells. Dominant NKG2C+ clonotypes in a handful of donors made up roughly 1.0-7.5% of CD8+ T cells. One observes that, in several donors, these clonotypes were also the leading ones within the CD3+CD56-NKG2C+ fraction.

The receptor was derived from a middle-aged man who received an inactivated influenza vaccine. Sample: PBMCs from blood, taken on the day of vaccination.

As DNA, the CDR3 is TGTGCTAGCAGCTTAGGTCCCCCGGGCCCCAATGAAAAACTGTTTTTT. Its translation is CASSLGPPGPNEKLFF. The chain couples TRBV7-7 to TRBJ1-4; D gene unclear. This CDR3 spans 16 amino acids. Germline lookup yields CDR1 SSHAT and CDR2 FNYEAQ (reference sequence).